These 23 T cell receptor beta chains came from one sample sequenced in a study of OX40 agonist ivuxolimab in advanced cancers. This table comes from immunoSEQ multiplex PCR, and its TCRdb copy is limited to in-frame clones, with some not included. The top ten clones hold approximately 12% of a sample with some 50,000 clones, roughly 90% of them seen once. The material was CD4+ or CD8+ T cells sorted from blood, obtained in a trial of the OX40 agonist ivuxolimab. The receptor source for this set is an adult with an advanced solid tumor such as melanoma, head and neck, liver or kidney cancer.

This chain links TRBV19 with TRBJ1-1; no definite D call. This CDR3 has 14 residues. The ends were cut back, 1 base at V and 7 bases at J, with 13 bases in the middle. Per the germline V gene, CDR1 is LNHDA and CDR2 is SQIVND (reference sequence). Here the CDR3 DNA reads TGTGCCAGTAGTATAGGCGGAAGGAGCAATGAAGCTTTCTTT. As protein: CASSIGGRSNEAFF.

This sequence joins TRBV7-9 and TRBJ2-1, with TRBD2 matching 9 bases. The CDR3 spans 16 residues. Germline values: CDR1 SEHNR, CDR2 FQNEAQ (reference sequence). Germline trimming cut 5 bases from V and 6 bases from J; bases unmatched to any gene: 11. CDR3 in DNA: TGTGCCAGCAGCCAAGAAGAGGGACTAGCAGCCAATGAGCAGTTCTTC. Protein: CASSQEEGLAANEQFF.

The gene calls are TRBV6-5 and TRBJ2-1; possible D gene TRBD1, 6 bases. Germline V gene data show CDR1 as MNHEY and CDR2 as SVGAGI. The CDR3 has 13 residues. Trimming left V 5 bases short and J 8 bases short, with 13 bases between. The CDR3 is CASSPDRRDEQFF. The CDR3 region has the DNA TGTGCCAGCAGTCCTGACAGGCGGGATGAGCAGTTCTTC.

The chain carries TRBV21-1 and TRBJ1-1; the DNA was not compared with TRBD1, the D call given in the table. TRBV21-1 is marked as a pseudogene. This CDR3 contains 14 residues. CDR3 loop: CASSTRDRRTEAFF. CDR3 DNA: TGTGCCAGCAGCACTCGGGACAGGCGTACTGAAGCTTTCTTT.

This clone was recorded a few times. The chain employs TRBV20-1 and TRBJ1-1; D not resolved. V lost 4 bases and J 8 bases, leaving 8 bases between the germline ends. The CDR3 consists of 10 residues. Germline values: CDR1 DFQATT, CDR2 SNEGSKA (reference sequence). The DNA for the CDR3 is TGCAGTGCTAACCCCGGCGAAGCTTTCTTT. As protein: CSANPGEAFF.

This chain links TRBV30 with TRBJ2-5; D remains ambiguous. Germline values: CDR1 GTSNPN, CDR2 SVGIG (reference sequence). V was shortened by 3 bases and J by 0 bases, with 11 bases between the two germline ends. The length of the CDR3 is 14 residues. CDR3 residues: CAWRVRNYQETQYF. The CDR3 nucleotides are TGTGCCTGGAGGGTGAGGAATTACCAAGAGACCCAGTACTTC. Complete variable domain (other parts from reference TRBV30 and TRBJ2-5): SQTIHQWPATLVQPVGSPLSLECTVEGTSNPNLYWYRQAAGRGLQLLFYSVGIGQISSEVPQNLSASRPQDRQFILSSKKLLLSDSGFYLCAWRVRNYQETQYFGPGTRLLVL.

V and J are TRBV11-2 and TRBJ2-1; D unresolved. Germline CDR1 and CDR2: SGHAT and FQNNGV. Trimming removed 7 bases from V and 8 bases from J, with 12 bases in between. CDR3 length: 12 residues. For the CDR3, the DNA is TGTGCCAGCACCCTGCAGTCCGATGAGCAGTTCTTC. Its protein product is CASTLQSDEQFF.

J is TRBJ2-2 and V is TRBV4-3; either TRBD1 or TRBD2 may supply D (5 bases each). Trimming removed 0 bases from V and 4 bases from J, with 12 bases in between. CDR1 and CDR2 from the germline V gene are LGHNA and YSLEER. The CDR3 extends over 16 amino acids. CDR3 bases: TGCGCCAGCAGCCAAGAGGTAGTAGGGACCACCGGGGAGCTGTTTTTT. It yields the protein CASSQEVVGTTGELFF.

The chain carries TRBV9 and TRBJ1-2; D is possibly TRBD1 (5 bases). The CDR3 totals 12 residues. Germline values: CDR1 SGDLS, CDR2 YYNGEE. With 2 bases removed from V and 4 bases from J, the gap between germline ends came to 6 bases. CDR3 loop: CASSVDSYGYTF. DNA for the CDR3: TGTGCCAGCAGCGTCGACAGCTATGGCTACACCTTC.

The chain joins TRBV7-2 to TRBJ2-5; TRBD2 matches 9 bases. Germline V lookup: CDR1 SGHTA, CDR2 FQGNSA. The CDR3 runs 17 residues. The V and J ends lost 2 bases and 3 bases, in that order; junction bases with no gene match: 10. The CDR3 bases are TGTGCCAGCAGCTTAATACCAGCGGGAGGTCCTAAAGAGACCCAGTACTTC. As protein: CASSLIPAGGPKETQYF.

The gene calls are TRBV4-3 and TRBJ1-2, with 7 bases aligning to TRBD1. The CDR3 is made up of 15 amino acids. Germline V lookup: CDR1 LGHNA, CDR2 YSLEER. V was clipped by 4 bases and J by 3 bases; unmatched bases: 8. The CDR3: CASSPGVGGYYGYTF. The CDR3 DNA sequence: TGCGCCAGCAGCCCTGGAGTAGGGGGCTACTATGGCTACACCTTC.

The rearrangement joins TRBV15 to TRBJ1-2; D is undetermined. V lost 8 bases to trimming and J lost 4 bases, with 8 bases between them. Germline assignment: CDR1 LNHNV and CDR2 YYDKDF (reference sequence). CDR3 length: 11 residues. CDR3 DNA: TGTGCCACCTCCCCTGGCTATGGCTACACCTTC. Translated: CATSPGYGYTF. Using reference TRBV15 and TRBJ1-2 for the parts outside the CDR3, the full variable domain is DAMVIQNPRYQVTQFGKPVTLSCSQTLNHNVMYWYQQKSSQAPKLLFHYYDKDFNNEADTPDNFQSRRPNTSFCFLDIRSPGLGDTAMYLCATSPGYGYTFGSGTRLTVV.

The table lists this clone with a few counts. CDR3 region: CASSVADSNQPQHF. In DNA form, the CDR3 reads TGTGCCAGCAGCGTAGCAGACAGCAATCAGCCCCAGCATTTT. The J gene is TRBJ1-5, the V gene TRBV9; D gene ambiguous. The CDR3 is made up of 14 amino acids. V shed 0 bases and J shed 1 base, with 5 bases lying between them. From germline, CDR1 is SGDLS and CDR2 YYNGEE. The variable domain in full, completed from reference TRBV9 and TRBJ1-5, reads DSGVTQTPKHLITATGQRVTLRCSPRSGDLSVYWYQQSLDQGLQFLIQYYNGEERAKGNILERFSAQQFPDLHSELNLSSLELGDSALYFCASSVADSNQPQHFGDGTRLSIL.

The chain couples TRBV7-8 to TRBJ1-4; no clear D gene. CDR3 size: 14 residues. Trimming cost V 0 bases and J 7 bases, with 9 bases left between them. CDR1 and CDR2 from the germline V gene are SGHVS and FQNEAQ. CDR3 DNA sequence: TGTGCCAGCAGCTTAGCGGGGTGGGGTGAAAAACTGTTTTTT. This codes for CASSLAGWGEKLFF.

CDR3 amino acids: CSGGTRLSQFHEQYF. The CDR3 nucleotides read TGCAGCGGGGGGACTAGACTCTCCCAATTCCACGAGCAGTACTTC. The genes are TRBV29-1 and TRBJ2-7; TRBD2 aligns across 8 bases. Germline V gene data show CDR1 as SQVTM and CDR2 as ANQGSEA. Unmatched junction bases numbered 16, after V lost 7 bases and J lost 5 bases. This CDR3 spans 15 amino acids.

This CDR3 reads CASSQETLVNEQFF. The CDR3, as DNA: TGCGCCAGCAGCCAAGAAACTCTAGTCAATGAGCAGTTCTTC. The chain employs TRBV4-1 and TRBJ2-1; D is undetermined. This CDR3 comprises 14 residues. V was trimmed by 0 bases and J by 6 bases, leaving 9 bases between them. CDR1 MGHRA and CDR2 YSYEKL come from the germline V gene.

CDR3 amino acids: CASGRPETYNEQFF. DNA for the CDR3: TGTGCCAGCGGAAGACCGGAAACCTACAATGAGCAGTTCTTC. The chain links TRBV7-9 to TRBJ2-1, with D unclear. V was pared by 8 bases and J by 2 bases, with 13 bases between. Germline V gene data show CDR1 as SEHNR and CDR2 as FQNEAQ (reference sequence). This CDR3 is built from 14 residues.

The chain couples TRBV6-6 to TRBJ1-2, with D unresolved. The CDR3 has 15 amino acids. The germline CDR1 and CDR2 sequences are MNHNY and SVGAGI (reference sequence). Trimming removed 0 bases from V and 2 bases from J, with 10 bases in between. In DNA, the CDR3 is TGTGCCAGCAGTTACTCTTGGGGTGCCAACTATGGCTACACCTTC. Translated: CASSYSWGANYGYTF.

The rearrangement uses TRBV5-4 and TRBJ2-2; 7 nucleotides align to TRBD1. This CDR3 is built from 14 residues. Germline V gene lookup returns CDR1 SGHNT and CDR2 YYREEE (reference sequence). After removal of 5 bases from V and 1 base from J, the junction contained 2 bases not matched to a gene. CDR3 bases: TGTGCCAGCAGTTGGACAGGGAACACCGGGGAGCTGTTTTTT. This gives the protein CASSWTGNTGELFF.

This sequence joins TRBV5-6 and TRBJ2-1; D tentatively fits TRBD1 or TRBD2 (5 bases each). V was shortened by 3 bases and J by 7 bases, with 8 bases between the two germline ends. CDR3 length equals 12 residues. CDR1 SGHDT and CDR2 YYEEEE come from the germline V gene. The CDR3 spells CASSSEGNEQFF. The CDR3 nucleotides are TGTGCCAGCAGCTCAGAGGGGAATGAGCAGTTCTTC. Supplemented by reference TRBV5-6 and TRBJ2-1, the full variable domain reads DAGVTQSPTHLIKTRGQQVTLRCSPKSGHDTVSWYQQALGQGPQFIFQYYEEEERQRGNFPDRFSGHQFPNYSSELNVNALLLGDSALYLCASSSEGNEQFFGPGTRLTVL.

The rearrangement links TRBV9 to TRBJ2-7; TRBD1 aligns across 7 bases. J was trimmed by 1 base and V by 3 bases; bases with no gene match: 4. Germline CDR1 SGDLS, CDR2 YYNGEE. The CDR3 has 14 residues. The CDR3 loop reads CASSASGGSYEQYF. CDR3 coding DNA: TGTGCCAGCAGCGCCTCAGGGGGTTCCTACGAGCAGTACTTC.

The chain uses TRBV28 and TRBJ2-7; 8 positions match TRBD1. CDR1 and CDR2 from the germline V gene are MDHEN and SYDVKM. The CDR3 contains 13 residues. V trimming: 5 bases; J trimming: 6 bases; junction bases outside the gene matches: 6. CDR3 sequence reads: CASSPTTGGEQYF. CDR3 nucleotide sequence: TGTGCCAGCAGTCCCACCACAGGGGGCGAGCAGTACTTC.

V usage is TRBV27 and J usage is TRBJ2-1; D unclear. Trimming removed 3 bases at V and 5 bases at J, with 8 bases between. This CDR3 has 13 residues. Looked up from germline, CDR1 is MNHEY and CDR2 is SMNVEV (reference sequence). The CDR3 spells CASSLNLHNEQFF. CDR3 nucleotides: TGTGCCAGCAGTTTGAACCTACACAATGAGCAGTTCTTC.